The text below deals with one TCR beta chain. How the authors handled the data: For nucleated cells, counts were estimated from reference gene primer amplification. Using immunoSEQ multiplex PCR, the repertoire was profiled, and TCRdb retains in-frame clones only, with some absent. V and J calls and clone size are copied from that table; D and trimming were computed from the DNA. The sample consists of about 480,000 clones, about 89% of them appearing once. Patients from Seattle were sampled longitudinally, starting during active infection. The data stem from a study of blood T cell repertoires in COVID-19. As for the study in general: COVID-19 samples, acute and convalescent, were from the United States, Italy and Spain. In each case, the material was cDNA or gDNA derived from T cells, B-cell-depleted T cells, or PBMCs.

CDR3 size: 14 residues. CDR1 is SGHTA and CDR2 is FQGNSA in the germline V gene. Trimming pared 1 base from V and 8 bases from J, leaving 12 bases between. The sequence derives from a woman aged 50 to 65 with COVID-19, enrolled during active disease. The chain uses TRBV7-2 and TRBJ2-1; TRBD2 might be the D (5 bases). The sample taken for sequencing was peripheral blood. CDR3 DNA: TGTGCCAGCAGCTTAGATAGGGTGCGGGATGAGCAGTTCTTC. Translation gives CASSLDRVRDEQFF.